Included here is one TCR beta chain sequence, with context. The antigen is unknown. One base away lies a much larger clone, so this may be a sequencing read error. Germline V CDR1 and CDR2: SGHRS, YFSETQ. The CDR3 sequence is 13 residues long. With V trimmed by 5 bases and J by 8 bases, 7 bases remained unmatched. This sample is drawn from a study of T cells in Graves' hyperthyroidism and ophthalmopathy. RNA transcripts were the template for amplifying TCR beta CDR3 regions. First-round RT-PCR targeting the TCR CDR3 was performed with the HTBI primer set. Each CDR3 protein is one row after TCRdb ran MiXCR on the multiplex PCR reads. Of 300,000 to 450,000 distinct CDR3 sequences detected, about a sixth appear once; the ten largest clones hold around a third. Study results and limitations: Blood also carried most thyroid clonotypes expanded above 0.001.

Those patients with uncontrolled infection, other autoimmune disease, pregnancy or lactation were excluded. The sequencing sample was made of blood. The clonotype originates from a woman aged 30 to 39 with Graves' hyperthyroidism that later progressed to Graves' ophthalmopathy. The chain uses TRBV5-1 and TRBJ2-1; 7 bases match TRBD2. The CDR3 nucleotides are TGCGCCAGCAGTAGCGGGTGTATAGATGAGCAGTTCTTC. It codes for CASSSGCIDEQFF.